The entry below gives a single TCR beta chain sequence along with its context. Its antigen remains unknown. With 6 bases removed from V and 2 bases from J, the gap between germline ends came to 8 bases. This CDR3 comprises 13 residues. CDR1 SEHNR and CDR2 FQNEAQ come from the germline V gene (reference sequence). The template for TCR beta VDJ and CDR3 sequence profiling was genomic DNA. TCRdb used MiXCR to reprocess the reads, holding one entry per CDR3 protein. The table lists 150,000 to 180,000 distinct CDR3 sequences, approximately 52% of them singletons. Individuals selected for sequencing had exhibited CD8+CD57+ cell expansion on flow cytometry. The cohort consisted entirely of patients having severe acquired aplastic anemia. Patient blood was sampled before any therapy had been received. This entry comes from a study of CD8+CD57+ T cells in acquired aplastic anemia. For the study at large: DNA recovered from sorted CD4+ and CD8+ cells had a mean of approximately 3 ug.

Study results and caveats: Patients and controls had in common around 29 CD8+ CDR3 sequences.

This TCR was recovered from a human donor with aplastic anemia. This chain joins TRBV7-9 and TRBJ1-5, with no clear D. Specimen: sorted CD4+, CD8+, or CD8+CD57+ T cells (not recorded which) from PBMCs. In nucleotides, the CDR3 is TGTGCCAGCAGTTTATCGGGCAATCAGCCCCAGCATTTT. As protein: CASSLSGNQPQHF.